This T cell receptor (beta chain) stems from a study of blood T cell repertoires in COVID-19. About the study: The study drew acute and convalescent COVID-19 samples from the United States, Italy and Spain. Nucleic acid was either cDNA or gDNA, and it came from T cells, B-cell-depleted T cells, or PBMCs.

V lost 10 bases and J lost 2, with 19 bases in between. This CDR3 has 15 residues. Germline lookup yields CDR1 SNHLY and CDR2 FYNNEI. Only in-frame clones appear in the TCRdb table, and some are missing; sequencing was by immunoSEQ multiplex PCR. The table has around 160,000 clones, roughly 90% seen once. Cohort placement rested on clinical history that participants reported themselves. The TCR sequence derives from a woman aged 25-40 years with acute COVID-19. Sequenced: PBMCs or T cells enriched from blood (not recorded which). The chain couples TRBV2 to TRBJ2-3; D is perhaps TRBD2 (5 bases). DNA of the CDR3: TGTGCCACCGATCGAGGGCCGGCCTACACAGATACGCAGTATTTT. This sequence encodes CATDRGPAYTDTQYF.